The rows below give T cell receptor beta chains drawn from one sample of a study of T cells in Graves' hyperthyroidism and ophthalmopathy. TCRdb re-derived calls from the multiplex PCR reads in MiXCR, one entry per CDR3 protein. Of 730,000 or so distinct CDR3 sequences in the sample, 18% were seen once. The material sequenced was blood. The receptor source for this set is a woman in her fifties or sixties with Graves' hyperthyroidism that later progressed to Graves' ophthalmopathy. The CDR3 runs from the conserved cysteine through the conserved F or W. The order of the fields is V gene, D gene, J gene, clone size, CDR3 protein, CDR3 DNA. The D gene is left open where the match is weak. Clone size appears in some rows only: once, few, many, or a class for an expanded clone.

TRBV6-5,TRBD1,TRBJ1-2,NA,CASSYQGARIYGYTF,TGTGCCAGCAGTTACCAGGGGGCAAGGATCTATGGCTACACCTTC
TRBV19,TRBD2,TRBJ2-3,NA,CASSASGDRTDTQYF,TGTGCCAGTAGCGCTAGCGGGGATCGCACAGATACGCAGTATTTT
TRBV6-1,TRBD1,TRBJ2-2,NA,CASTQREAGTGGKTGELFF,TGTGCCAGCACCCAAAGGGAGGCCGGGACAGGCGGCAAAACCGGGGAGCTGTTTTTT
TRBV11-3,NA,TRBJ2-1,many,CASSPRGRGRNEQFF,TGTGCCAGCAGCCCCAGGGGACGTGGCCGGAATGAGCAGTTCTTC
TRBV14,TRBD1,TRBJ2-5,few,CASSQGGQFQETQYF,TGTGCCAGCAGCCAAGGGGGACAGTTTCAAGAGACCCAGTACTTC
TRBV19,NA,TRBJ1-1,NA,CASSIYQGTLNTEAFF,TGTGCCAGTAGTATATATCAGGGGACCTTGAACACTGAAGCTTTCTTT
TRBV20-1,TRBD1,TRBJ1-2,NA,CSATDRVSGGYTF,TGCAGTGCTACCGACAGGGTGTCGGGTGGCTACACCTTC
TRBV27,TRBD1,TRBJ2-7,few,CASSLSSPSGGPISYEQYF,TGTGCCAGCAGTTTATCAAGTCCGTCAGGGGGCCCGATCTCCTACGAGCAGTACTTC
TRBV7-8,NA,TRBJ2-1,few,CASSLRPSQREQFF,TGTGCCAGCAGCTTAAGACCTAGTCAACGTGAGCAGTTCTTC
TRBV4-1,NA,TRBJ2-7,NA,CASSQATLGLEQYF,TGCGCCAGCAGCCAAGCCACCCTGGGCCTGGAGCAGTACTTC
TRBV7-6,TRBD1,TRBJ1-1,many,CASSSGTGGALNTEAFF,TGTGCCAGCAGCTCCGGGACAGGGGGCGCCTTGAACACTGAAGCTTTCTTT
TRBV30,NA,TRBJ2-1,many,CAWSVRAGRELGQFF,TGTGCCTGGAGTGTACGGGCAGGGCGAGAATTGGGGCAGTTCTTC
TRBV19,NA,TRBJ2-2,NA,CACRQGNANTGELFF,TGTGCCTGTCGCCAGGGTAATGCGAACACCGGGGAGCTGTTTTTT
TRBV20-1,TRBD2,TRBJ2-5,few,CSAPKRTSGQETQYF,TGCAGTGCTCCAAAGAGGACTAGCGGGCAAGAGACCCAGTACTTC
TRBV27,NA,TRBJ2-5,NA,CASSWGQGPLYF,TGTGCCAGCAGTTGGGGACAAGGTCCGTTGTACTTC
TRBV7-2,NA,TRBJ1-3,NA,CASTPLGGNTIYF,TGTGCCAGCACCCCCTTGGGCGGAAACACCATATATTTT
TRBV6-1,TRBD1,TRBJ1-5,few,CASSEEGTVRWPQHF,TGTGCCAGCAGTGAAGAGGGGACAGTTCGGTGGCCCCAGCATTTT
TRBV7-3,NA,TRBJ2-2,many,CASSFDTTWNTGELFF,TGTGCCAGCAGCTTCGATACCACCTGGAACACCGGGGAGCTGTTTTTT
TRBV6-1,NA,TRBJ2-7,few,CASSGEVSYEQYF,TGTGCCAGCAGCGGGGAGGTCTCCTACGAGCAGTACTTC
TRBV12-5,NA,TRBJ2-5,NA,CASVGGGETQYF,TGTGCTAGTGTAGGGGGAGGGGAGACCCAGTACTTC
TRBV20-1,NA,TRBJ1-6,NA,CSARAAGGPVSPLHF,TGCAGTGCTAGAGCGGCGGGGGGCCCGGTGTCACCCCTCCACTTT
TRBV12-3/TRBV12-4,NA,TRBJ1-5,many,CASSEVSDQPQHF,TGTGCCAGCAGTGAGGTTTCGGATCAGCCCCAGCATTTT
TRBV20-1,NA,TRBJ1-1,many,CSASTDQELNTEAFF,TGCAGTGCTAGCACAGACCAGGAGCTGAACACTGAAGCTTTCTTT